This TCR beta chain was documented in a study of identical twins listed by TCRdb under 2016. For the wider study: To test whether fetal clonotypes persist, this study deep-sequenced TCR alpha and beta repertoires from monozygotic twins, from unrelated adults of various ages, and from cord blood. To rule out contamination, replicate twin experiments were performed at different times with different library preparation protocols.

Library prep was done by 5' RACE. The run used an Illumina HiSeq 2000. Template switching introduced a universal primer binding site; the final cDNA contained a unique molecular identifier, enabling accurate counting of TCR cDNA molecules. Specific primers in the conserved constant-segment region were used to synthesize first-strand cDNA for TCR alpha and beta chains. To control for contamination, every cDNA library was double barcoded, receiving both a SMART-Mk sample barcode and Illumina barcodes. TruSeq adapter sequences, together with Illumina sample barcodes, were added in two successive PCR steps. Sequencing of the TCR alpha and beta cDNA libraries was done on the Illumina HiSeq platform using custom primers. In the paper's pipeline: Raw reads were processed with MiGEC to extract unique molecular identifiers, and MiXCR was used to determine CDR3 positions. Recombination models were inferred per individual with the repgenHMM and IGoR tools using an EM algorithm. Shared clonotypes were analyzed with the tcR package in R, and sharing was normalized by the product of cloneset sizes. To study raw recombination without the effects of thymic and clonal selection, out-of-frame nonproductive sequences were analyzed. TCRdb reprocessed the public reads (quality trimming at Q25 with fastp, clone calling with MiXCR) and kept in-frame beta chains. Rows are unified per CDR3 protein, each entry keeping the most common DNA and genes. It is TCRdb's table, rather than the study itself, that gives the V and J calls and clone size. Recorded for this sample are 200,000 to 250,000 distinct CDR3 sequences; 7.5% of them occurred a single time. More than 5% of the sample lies in the top ten.

Study-wide findings and limitations: Out-of-frame TCR alpha sequences shared between twins showed an excess of low generation-probability sequences compared with coincidental sharing between unrelated individuals. The excess sharing between twins in beta out-of-frame sequences was weaker because fewer shared sequences reduced the signal-to-noise ratio. Invariant T cells such as MAIT and iNKT could partly confound zero-insertion analyses, though diverse VJ usage argued against this for most clonotypes. Abundant cord blood beta clonotypes carried fewer insertions; young adult naive repertoires showed a weaker similar trend, while memory repertoires showed none. In monozygotic twins, out-of-frame TCR alpha sharing was systematically underestimated by recombination models, although the models agreed with sharing between unrelated individuals. Conclusions relied on cross-sectional statistical analysis, since the same donors could not be followed over many years.

The CDR1 and CDR2 encoded by the germline V gene (reference sequence) are LGHDT and YNNKEL. For this chain, trimming is 8 bases at the V end and 3 bases at the J end, and the number of junction bases without a gene match is 18. The CDR3 starts with the cysteine, ends with the phenylalanine, and has 17 residues. The DNA shown is the 51-base CDR3, in frame from base 1. In this sample, this clonotype turned up a few times. Its recognized antigen is unknown. The sample holds no much larger clone one base away, and base qualities are not on file. Only healthy Caucasian donors were included. The twin cohort comprised three pairs of female monozygotic twins, all aged roughly 18 to 30 years. Positive isolation kits from Invitrogen were used to isolate the CD4+ and CD8+ T cell populations. These sequences were also reported in another study, on yellow fever vaccine responses in identical twins. As described in the second report: According to the authors, the vaccine-induced T cell response in identical twins seemed to be partly convergent and partly specific to each individual. In identical twins, the study followed T cell clones that responded to the vaccine with precision.

The chain employs TRBV3-1 and TRBJ2-7; TRBD2 aligns with 8 central bases. This clonotype originated in a woman between 18 and 30 years old in good health. The sequenced material came from CD8+ T cells sorted from blood. The DNA sequence reads TGTGCCAGCGGGCCCCGGGCCAACATCGGGAGGGGCTACGAGCAGTACTTC. It specifies CASGPRANIGRGYEQYF.